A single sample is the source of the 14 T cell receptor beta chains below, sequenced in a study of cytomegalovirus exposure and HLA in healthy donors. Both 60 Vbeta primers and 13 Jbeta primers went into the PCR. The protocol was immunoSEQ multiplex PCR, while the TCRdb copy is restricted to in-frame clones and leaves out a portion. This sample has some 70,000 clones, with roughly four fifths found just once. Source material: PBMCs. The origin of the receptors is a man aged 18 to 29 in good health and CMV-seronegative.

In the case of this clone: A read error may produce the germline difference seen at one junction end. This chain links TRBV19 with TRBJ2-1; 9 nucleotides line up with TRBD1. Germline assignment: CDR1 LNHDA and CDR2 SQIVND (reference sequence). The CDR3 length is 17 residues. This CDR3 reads CVSSRQRTGELYNEQFF. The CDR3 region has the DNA TGTGTCAGTAGTCGACAAAGGACAGGGGAATTGTACAATGAGCAGTTCTTC. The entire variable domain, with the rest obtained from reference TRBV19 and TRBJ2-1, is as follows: DGGITQSPKYLFRKEGQNVTLSCEQNLNHDAMYWYRQDPGQGLRLIYYSQIVNDFQKGDIAEGYSVSREKKESFPLTVTSAQKNPTAFYLCVSSRQRTGELYNEQFFGPGTRLTVL.

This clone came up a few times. The DNA of the CDR3 is TGTGCCAGCAGCGTAGTAGCTGAGCGGGAGGCTTTCTTT. This encodes CASSVVAEREAFF. This chain links TRBV9 with TRBJ1-1; D gene ambiguous. Germline values: CDR1 SGDLS, CDR2 YYNGEE. V lost 0 bases and J lost 11, with 14 bases in between. This CDR3 spans 13 amino acids.

CDR3 bases: TGTGCCAGTAGTATAATGGCAGCGTTAACCTACGAGCAGTACTTC. Its protein is CASSIMAALTYEQYF. The V call is TRBV19, the J call TRBJ2-7; D is unresolved. Germline CDR1 LNHDA, CDR2 SQIVND (reference sequence). Trimming pared 2 bases from V and 2 bases from J, leaving 13 bases between. This CDR3 is built from 15 residues.

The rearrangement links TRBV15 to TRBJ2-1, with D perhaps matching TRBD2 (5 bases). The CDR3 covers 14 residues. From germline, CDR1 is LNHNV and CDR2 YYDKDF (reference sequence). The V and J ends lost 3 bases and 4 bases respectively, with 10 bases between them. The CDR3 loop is CATSRDSRYNEQFF. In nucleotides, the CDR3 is TGTGCCACCAGCAGGGACTCGCGATACAATGAGCAGTTCTTC.

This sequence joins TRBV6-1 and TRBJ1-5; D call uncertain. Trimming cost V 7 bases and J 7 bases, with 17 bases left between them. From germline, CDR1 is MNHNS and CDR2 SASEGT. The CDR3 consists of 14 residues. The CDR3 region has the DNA TGTGCCAGCACTCCTAGATCGGCTCCACAGCCCCAGCATTTT. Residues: CASTPRSAPQPQHF.

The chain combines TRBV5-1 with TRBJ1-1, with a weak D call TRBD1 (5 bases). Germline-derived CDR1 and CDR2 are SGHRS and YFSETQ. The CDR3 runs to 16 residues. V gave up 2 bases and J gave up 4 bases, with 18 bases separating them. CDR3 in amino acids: CASSLGQGGVSTEAFF. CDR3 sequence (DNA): TGCGCCAGCAGCTTAGGTCAGGGAGGGGTTAGCACTGAAGCTTTCTTT.

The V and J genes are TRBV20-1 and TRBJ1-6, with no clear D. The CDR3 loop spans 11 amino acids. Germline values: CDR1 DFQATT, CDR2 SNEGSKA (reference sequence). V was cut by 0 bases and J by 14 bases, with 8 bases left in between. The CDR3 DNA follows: TGCAGTGCTAGAGATCCGGGGACCCTCCACTTT. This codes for CSARDPGTLHF.

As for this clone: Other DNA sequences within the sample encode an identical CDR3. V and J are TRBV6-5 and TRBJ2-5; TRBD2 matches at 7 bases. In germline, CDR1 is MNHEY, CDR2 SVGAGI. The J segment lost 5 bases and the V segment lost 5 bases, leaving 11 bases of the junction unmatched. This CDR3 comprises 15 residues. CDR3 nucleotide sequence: TGTGCCAGCAGTCAGGTAGCGGGCCCAAGGGAGACCCAGTACTTC. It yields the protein CASSQVAGPRETQYF.

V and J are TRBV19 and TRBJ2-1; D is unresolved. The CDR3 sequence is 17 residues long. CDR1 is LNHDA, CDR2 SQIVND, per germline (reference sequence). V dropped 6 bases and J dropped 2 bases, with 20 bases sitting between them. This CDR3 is CASSMTNEPQPYNEQFF. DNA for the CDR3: TGTGCCAGTAGCATGACAAACGAACCCCAGCCCTACAATGAGCAGTTCTTC.

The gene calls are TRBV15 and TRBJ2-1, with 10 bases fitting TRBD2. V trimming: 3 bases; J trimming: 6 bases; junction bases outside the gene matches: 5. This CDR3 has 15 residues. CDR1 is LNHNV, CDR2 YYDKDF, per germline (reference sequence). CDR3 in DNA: TGTGCCACCAGCAGTAGTAGCGGGGGGTTCAATGAGCAGTTCTTC. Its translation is CATSSSSGGFNEQFF.

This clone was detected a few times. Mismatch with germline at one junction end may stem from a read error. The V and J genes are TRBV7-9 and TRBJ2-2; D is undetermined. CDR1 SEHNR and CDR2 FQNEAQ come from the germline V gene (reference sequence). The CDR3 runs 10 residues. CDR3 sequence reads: CAWSDYTAAF. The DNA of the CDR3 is TGTGCCTGGTCGGATTATACAGCTGCTTTT.

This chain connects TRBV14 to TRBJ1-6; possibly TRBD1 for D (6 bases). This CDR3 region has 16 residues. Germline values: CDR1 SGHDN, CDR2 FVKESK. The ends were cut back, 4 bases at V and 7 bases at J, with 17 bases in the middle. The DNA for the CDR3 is TGTGCCAGCAGCCGGGGATCCTTACAGGGCAATTCACCCCTCCACTTT. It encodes CASSRGSLQGNSPLHF.

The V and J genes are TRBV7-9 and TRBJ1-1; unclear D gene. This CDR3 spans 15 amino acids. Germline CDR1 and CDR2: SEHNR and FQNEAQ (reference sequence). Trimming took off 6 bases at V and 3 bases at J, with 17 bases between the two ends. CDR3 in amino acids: CASRSVVGGYTEAFF. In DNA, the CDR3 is TGTGCCAGCAGGTCGGTCGTGGGAGGGTACACTGAAGCTTTCTTT.

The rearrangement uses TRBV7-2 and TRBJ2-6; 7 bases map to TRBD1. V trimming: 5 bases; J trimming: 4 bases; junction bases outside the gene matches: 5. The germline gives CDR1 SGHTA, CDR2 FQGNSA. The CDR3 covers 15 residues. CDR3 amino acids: CASSTGVSGANVLTF. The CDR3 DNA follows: TGTGCCAGCAGCACAGGGGTTTCAGGGGCCAACGTCCTGACTTTC.